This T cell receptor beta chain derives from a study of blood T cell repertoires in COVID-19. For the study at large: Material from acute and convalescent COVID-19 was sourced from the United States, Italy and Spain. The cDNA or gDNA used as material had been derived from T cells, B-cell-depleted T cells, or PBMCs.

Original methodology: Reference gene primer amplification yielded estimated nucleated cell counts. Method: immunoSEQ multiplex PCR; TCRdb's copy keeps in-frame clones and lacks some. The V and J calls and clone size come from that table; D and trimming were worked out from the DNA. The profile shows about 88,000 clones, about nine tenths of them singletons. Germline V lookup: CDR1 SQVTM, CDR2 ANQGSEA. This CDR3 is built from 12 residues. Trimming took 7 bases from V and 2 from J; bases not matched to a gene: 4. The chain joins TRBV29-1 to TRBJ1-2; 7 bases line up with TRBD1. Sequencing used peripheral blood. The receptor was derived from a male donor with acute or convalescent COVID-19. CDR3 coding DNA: TGCAGCGCCCAGACAGGGAACTATGGCTACACCTTC. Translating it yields CSAQTGNYGYTF. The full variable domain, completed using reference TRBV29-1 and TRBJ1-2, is SAVISQKPSRDICQRGTSLTIQCQVDSQVTMMFWYRQQPGQSLTLIATANQGSEATYESGFVIDKFPISRPNLTFSTLTVSNMSPEDSSIYLCSAQTGNYGYTFGSGTRLTVV.